This T cell receptor beta chain was observed in a study of cytomegalovirus exposure and HLA in healthy donors. General study results and limits: Earlier analysis yielded a pattern in which most TCR beta V segments were productive about 90% or about 30% of the time. It was reported that TCR beta sequences correctly inferred the HLA-A and HLA-B alleles for most subjects.

Only a few counts were recorded for this clone. What it binds is not known. The germline V gene encodes CDR1 SGHRS and CDR2 YFSETQ. The CDR3 consists of 14 residues. Trimming at V came to 5 bases and at J to 5 bases, leaving 8 bases not matched to a gene. The primer mix had 60 Vbeta and 13 Jbeta primers. The assay was immunoSEQ multiplex PCR, and TCRdb's table has in-frame clones only and misses some. The repertoire has 90,000 to 130,000 clones, about 76% of them found once; the top ten carry about 4.9%. This chain links TRBV5-1 with TRBJ2-5, with 8 positions matching TRBD2. This receptor was taken from a young man in good health and CMV-seropositive. Sample: PBMCs. The CDR3: CASRPGGGDETQYF. The CDR3 DNA is TGCGCCAGCAGACCCGGGGGGGGAGATGAGACCCAGTACTTC.